This T cell receptor beta chain comes out of a study of identifying expanded T cells in peripheral blood. TCRdb's table, derived via immunoSEQ multiplex PCR, lists solely in-frame clones and lacks some. Here the sample spans over 45,000 clones, about 80% being singletons. Trimming took off 1 base at V and 3 bases at J, with 3 bases between the two ends. CDR3 length: 13 amino acids. Germline assignment: CDR1 SGHAT and CDR2 FQNNGV. During the collection period, no donor immune events like infections were recorded. This chain joins TRBV11-2 and TRBJ2-2; D not certain. The TCR sequence derives from a person aged 18-70 years in good health. The sequenced sample was blood. CDR3 DNA: TGTGCCAGCAGCTTAGGGCACACCGGGGAGCTGTTTTTT. Protein: CASSLGHTGELFF. The full variable domain, rest sourced from reference TRBV11-2 and TRBJ2-2, is EAGVAQSPRYKIIEKRQSVAFWCNPISGHATLYWYQQILGQGPKLLIQFQNNGVVDDSQLPKDRFSAERLKGVDSTLKIQPAKLEDSAVYLCASSLGHTGELFFGEGSRLTVL.